Each of the 16 T cell receptor beta chains below was sequenced from the same sample in a study of untreated major depressive disorder. TCRdb keeps only in-frame clones here, not all; method: immunoSEQ multiplex PCR. Seen here are some 20,000 clones, approximately 89% observed once, and the top ten hold approximately 5.1%. The specimen sequenced was CD4+ T cells from PBMCs. These receptors were collected from a woman aged 25 to 39 in good health.

This sequence joins TRBV27 and TRBJ1-4, with D possibly matching TRBD1 (5 bases). The CDR3 runs to 12 residues. Trimming left V 3 bases short and J 10 bases short, with 9 bases between. Germline-derived CDR1 and CDR2 are MNHEY and SMNVEV (reference sequence). In DNA, the CDR3 is TGTGCCAGCAGTTTGGTTGGGGGAAAACTGTTTTTT. It translates to CASSLVGGKLFF.

The chain uses TRBV7-2 and TRBJ2-7; 13 positions agree with TRBD2. V shed 0 bases, J shed 4 bases, and the junction held 0 bases outside the gene matches. The CDR3 is made up of 15 amino acids. From germline, CDR1 is SGHTA and CDR2 FQGNSA. Here the CDR3 DNA reads TGTGCCAGCAGCTTAGCACTAGCGGGGGGGTACGAGCAGTACTTC. Amino acids: CASSLALAGGYEQYF.

The chain carries TRBV5-6 and TRBJ1-1; D not resolved. CDR3 length: 16 amino acids. Trimming took off 0 bases at V and 1 base at J, with 13 bases between the two ends. CDR1 and CDR2 (germline): SGHDT, YYEEEE. For the CDR3, the DNA is TGTGCCAGCAGCTTGGTGGCAGCCGTTTCGAACACTGAAGCTTTCTTT. This codes for CASSLVAAVSNTEAFF.

This clone was seen once. J is TRBJ1-2 and V is TRBV6-1, with D tentatively TRBD1 (5 bases). The germline V gene encodes CDR1 MNHNS and CDR2 SASEGT. Trimming left V 6 bases short and J 4 bases short, with 18 bases between. The CDR3 length is 15 residues. The chain's CDR3 is CASSPATGAGYGYTF. The CDR3 DNA reads as TGTGCCAGCAGCCCCGCCACCGGGGCGGGCTATGGCTACACCTTC.

V and J are TRBV30 and TRBJ2-5, with a possible D match to TRBD1 (6 bases). Germline V gives CDR1 GTSNPN, CDR2 SVGIG (reference sequence). The germline V and J ends were trimmed by 3 bases and 7 bases, with 18 bases remaining between them. This CDR3 is 14 amino acids long. CDR3 loop: CAWSGLARGGTQYF. CDR3 bases: TGTGCCTGGAGCGGGCTAGCCAGAGGGGGGACCCAGTACTTC.

The chain uses TRBV6-6 and TRBJ1-6, with D possibly matching TRBD1 (6 bases). The ends were cut back, 7 bases at V and 0 bases at J, with 10 bases in the middle. The CDR3 runs 15 residues. In germline, CDR1 is MNHNY, CDR2 SVGAGI (reference sequence). CDR3 bases: TGTGCCAGCAAGACGGACAGCTCCTATAATTCACCCCTCCACTTT. Its translation: CASKTDSSYNSPLHF.

This chain links TRBV7-2 with TRBJ1-2; D is ambiguous. Germline loops: CDR1 SGHTA, CDR2 FQGNSA. CDR3 length: 13 residues. Between the trimmed V and J ends, which lost 1 base and 7 bases, there was a span of 10 bases. In nucleotides, the CDR3 is TGTGCCAGCAGCTTAGTTTCCGTGGGTGGCTACACCTTC. Its translation is CASSLVSVGGYTF.

The CDR3 coding sequence is TGTGCCAGCGGAGACTACCAAGAGACCCAGTACTTC. Translation: CASGDYQETQYF. The chain uses TRBV28 and TRBJ2-5; unclear D gene. The V end was cut by 8 bases, the J end by 0 bases, with 7 bases between. This CDR3 has 12 residues. Per the germline V gene, CDR1 is MDHEN and CDR2 is SYDVKM.

The J gene is TRBJ1-2, the V gene TRBV28, with unresolved D. Trimming shortened V by 3 bases and J by 7 bases, and 9 bases separated the two germline ends. The CDR3 contains 12 residues. From germline, CDR1 is MDHEN and CDR2 SYDVKM. CDR3 region: CASSLPMGGYTF. CDR3 nucleotides: TGTGCCAGCAGTTTGCCGATGGGTGGCTACACCTTC.

J is TRBJ2-1 and V is TRBV7-2; 7 bases are a match to TRBD2. Germline values: CDR1 SGHTA, CDR2 FQGNSA. The CDR3 is 17 amino acids. V dropped 5 bases and J dropped 0; count of bases not matched to a gene: 10. CDR3 bases: TGTGCCAGCAGCACAACCTGGGGGGGGAGCTCCTACAATGAGCAGTTCTTC. Translation: CASSTTWGGSSYNEQFF.

The chain has TRBV7-2 and TRBJ2-1; TRBD1 aligns across 9 bases. Losses at the gene ends were 4 bases for V and 6 bases for J; bases not matched to a gene: 13. CDR3 length: 17 amino acids. Germline V lookup: CDR1 SGHTA, CDR2 FQGNSA. The CDR3 here is CASSSLRGTGRSNEQFF. In DNA, the CDR3 is TGTGCCAGCAGCTCTCTCAGGGGGACAGGGCGTTCCAATGAGCAGTTCTTC.

The rearrangement uses TRBV7-3 and TRBJ1-3; D is possibly TRBD1 (5 bases). The V and J ends lost 3 bases and 3 bases respectively, with 6 bases between them. The CDR3 has 13 amino acids. Germline V CDR1 and CDR2: SGHTA, FQGTGA. CDR3 sequence reads: CASSLQGGNTIYF. The CDR3 nucleotides read TGTGCCAGCAGCTTGCAGGGTGGAAACACCATATATTTT.

This clone was counted a few times. The V and J genes are TRBV18 and TRBJ1-2; no clear D gene. The CDR3 contains 14 residues. V gave up 6 bases and J gave up 8 bases, with 19 bases separating them. Germline loops: CDR1 KGHSH, CDR2 LQKENI. This CDR3 is CASSPTYGEEGYTF. In nucleotides, the CDR3 is TGTGCCAGCTCCCCCACTTATGGGGAGGAAGGCTACACCTTC.

This clone is a singleton in its sample. CDR3 region: CASSLARQPQHF. The CDR3 nucleotides are TGTGCCAGTAGTTTAGCCCGGCAGCCCCAGCATTTT. This chain links TRBV19 with TRBJ1-5; D uncertain. The V gene lost 5 bases and the J gene lost 7 bases, with 9 bases spanning the gap. Germline values: CDR1 LNHDA, CDR2 SQIVND (reference sequence). CDR3 length: 12 amino acids.

J is TRBJ1-2 and V is TRBV10-3, with 11 bases aligning to TRBD1. V was pared by 6 bases and J by 5 bases, with 5 bases of the junction left unmatched. This CDR3 contains 14 residues. The V gene's germline CDR1 is ENHRY and CDR2 SYGVKD. The CDR3 DNA sequence: TGTGCCATCAGAGGACAGGGGGCGGGGTATGGCTACACCTTC. Encoded protein: CAIRGQGAGYGYTF.

The DNA of the CDR3 is TGTGCCAGCAGCTTGGGGCTGGGATCGGGTCAGCCCCAGCATTTT. Amino acid sequence: CASSLGLGSGQPQHF. V gene TRBV5-6 combines with J gene TRBJ1-5; D uncertain. Trimming cost V 0 bases and J 6 bases, with 13 bases left between them. CDR1 is SGHDT, CDR2 YYEEEE, per germline. The CDR3 is 15 amino acids.